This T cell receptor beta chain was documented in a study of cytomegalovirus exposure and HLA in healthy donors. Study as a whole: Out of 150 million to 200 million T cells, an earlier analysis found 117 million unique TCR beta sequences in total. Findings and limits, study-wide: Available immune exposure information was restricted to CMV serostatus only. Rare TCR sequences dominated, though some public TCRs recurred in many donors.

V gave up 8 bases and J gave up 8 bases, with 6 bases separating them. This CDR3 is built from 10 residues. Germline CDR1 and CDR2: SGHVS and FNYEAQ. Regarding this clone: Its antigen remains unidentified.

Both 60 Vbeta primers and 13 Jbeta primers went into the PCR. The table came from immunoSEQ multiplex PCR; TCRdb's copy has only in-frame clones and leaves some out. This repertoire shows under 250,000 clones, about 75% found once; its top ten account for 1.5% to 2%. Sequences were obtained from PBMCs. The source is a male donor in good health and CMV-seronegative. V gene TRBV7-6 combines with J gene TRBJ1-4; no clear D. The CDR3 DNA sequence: TGTGCCAGCGGCAGGGAAAAACTGTTTTTT. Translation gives CASGREKLFF.